The 10 T cell receptor beta chains below all came from one sample that was sequenced in a study of cytomegalovirus exposure and HLA in healthy donors. Researchers ran the PCR with 60 Vbeta and 13 Jbeta primers. Assay: immunoSEQ multiplex PCR; the TCRdb copy retains only in-frame clones and omits some. The sample has approximately 72,000 clones, 65% to 80% seen once; the top ten hold about 20%. Sequencing used PBMCs. Receptor source: a man in his forties in good health and CMV-seropositive.

In its sample, this clone was seen a few times. The CDR3: CASSLAASGVYGYTF. Here the CDR3 DNA reads TGTGCCAGCAGCTTAGCGGCGAGCGGCGTCTATGGCTACACCTTC. The chain recombines TRBV7-8 with TRBJ1-2; no clear D gene. This CDR3 contains 15 residues. Per germline, CDR1 SGHVS and CDR2 FQNEAQ. The ends were cut back, 0 bases at V and 4 bases at J, with 12 bases in the middle.

V usage is TRBV7-6 and J usage is TRBJ2-7; D call uncertain. Trimming took off 5 bases at V and 2 bases at J, with 13 bases between the two ends. The germline V gene has CDR1 SGHVS and CDR2 FNYEAQ. This CDR3 comprises 14 residues. CDR3: CASSPIAATYEQYF. CDR3 in DNA: TGTGCCAGCAGCCCAATCGCGGCTACCTACGAGCAGTACTTC.

CDR3 residues: CASSSFRTGLYEQYF. The DNA of the CDR3 is TGTGCCAGCAGTTCGTTCCGGACAGGGCTCTACGAGCAGTACTTC. The chain has TRBV28 and TRBJ2-7; 8 nucleotides match TRBD1. Germline CDR1 reads MDHEN; CDR2 reads SYDVKM. V shed 4 bases and J 3 bases; nucleotides not matched to a gene: 8. This CDR3 is built from 15 residues.

The V and J genes are TRBV5-1 and TRBJ2-6, with 9 bases that match TRBD1. The V and J ends lost 4 bases and 4 bases, in that order; junction bases with no gene match: 6. CDR1 and CDR2 (germline): SGHRS, YFSETQ. The CDR3 is 16 amino acids. CDR3 region: CASSPGTGTGANVLTF. The CDR3 nucleotides are TGCGCCAGCAGCCCGGGGACAGGGACAGGGGCCAACGTCCTGACTTTC.

This chain uses TRBV2 with TRBJ1-2; D is possibly TRBD1 (5 bases). Per the germline V gene, CDR1 is SNHLY and CDR2 is FYNNEI. This CDR3 has 14 residues. The V end lost 3 bases, the J end lost 8 bases, and 16 bases lay between the germline ends. The chain's CDR3 is CASSEEGQGEGYTF. CDR3 bases: TGTGCCAGCAGTGAGGAGGGGCAGGGCGAGGGCTACACCTTC.

The V gene is TRBV28, the J gene TRBJ1-5; D remains unclear. Trimming left V 6 bases short and J 5 bases short, with 20 bases between. Germline CDR1 reads MDHEN; CDR2 reads SYDVKM. The CDR3 has 16 residues. Here the CDR3 DNA reads TGTGCCAGCAGCAGGCTTCGCGCGCTTGGGTATCAGCCCCAGCATTTT. Translation: CASSRLRALGYQPQHF.

The chain combines TRBV6-1 with TRBJ2-3; D unclear. Deletions cut 1 base from V and 4 bases from J, with 9 bases between. CDR3 length: 14 amino acids. Germline CDR1 and CDR2: MNHNS and SASEGT. This chain's CDR3 is CASSEGMGPDTQYF. The CDR3 DNA follows: TGTGCCAGCAGTGAAGGAATGGGCCCAGATACGCAGTATTTT.

To note about this clone: Other nucleotide sequences from this sample produce the same CDR3. The chain combines TRBV7-2 with TRBJ1-2; 8 nucleotides line up with TRBD1. The CDR3 covers 12 residues. CDR1 and CDR2 from the germline V gene are SGHTA and FQGNSA. The trim removed 6 bases at V and 7 bases at J, leaving 4 bases unmatched. The CDR3 protein is CASSLGTGGYTF. CDR3 nucleotide sequence: TGTGCCAGCAGTCTGGGGACAGGTGGCTACACCTTC.

The V and J genes are TRBV19 and TRBJ2-5; 10 positions agree with TRBD1. The tail of the sequence fits TRBJ2-7 better, so the J call may be wrong. Germline CDR1 is LNHDA and CDR2 is SQIVND (reference sequence). The CDR3 totals 16 residues. The CDR3 region has the DNA TGTGCCAGTAGTCACAACCCCGGGACAGGGGATTACGAGCAGTACTTC. It translates to CASSHNPGTGDYEQYF.

This chain uses TRBV4-1 with TRBJ2-2; 12 positions agree with TRBD2. Germline CDR1 and CDR2: MGHRA and YSYEKL. This CDR3 spans 20 amino acids. The V gene end was trimmed by 3 bases and the J gene end by 4 bases; junction bases not matched to a gene: 15. The CDR3, as DNA: TGCGCCAGCAGCCATTCCCGGCGGGCTAGCGGGGGGGCTGGCACCGGGGAGCTGTTTTTT. Its translation is CASSHSRRASGGAGTGELFF.